The 19 T cell receptor beta chains below come from one sample, sequenced in a study of blood T cell repertoires in COVID-19. Assay: immunoSEQ multiplex PCR; the TCRdb copy retains only in-frame clones and omits some. The sample has about 71,000 clones, roughly 85% seen once. The source material was peripheral blood. Receptor source: an older man with acute or convalescent COVID-19.

The chain recombines TRBV28 with TRBJ2-3; TRBD2 matches 10 bases. CDR1 and CDR2 from the germline V gene are MDHEN and SYDVKM. The CDR3 has 20 residues. Losses at the gene ends were 4 bases for V and 2 bases for J; bases not matched to a gene: 18. The CDR3 bases are TGTGCCAGCAGTTCGGGACTAGCGACTCCCGAGGGGGGCCCCACAGATACGCAGTATTTT. It is translated as CASSSGLATPEGGPTDTQYF.

In regard to this clone: One end of the junction fails to match germline, which may point to a read error. The rearrangement joins TRBV2 to TRBJ1-2, with a possible D match to TRBD1 (6 bases). The CDR3 is 14 amino acids. From germline, CDR1 is SNHLY and CDR2 FYNNEI. In DNA form, the CDR3 reads TGTGCCAGCAGGGAAGTTACAGGGAATTATGGCTACACCTTC. The encoded protein is CASREVTGNYGYTF.

The J gene is TRBJ1-5, the V gene TRBV7-3; 7 bases align to TRBD1. Germline trimming cut 5 bases from V and 0 bases from J; bases unmatched to any gene: 4. The CDR3 spans 15 residues. Germline CDR1 and CDR2: SGHTA and FQGTGA. The CDR3 is CASSPGQLSNQPQHF. The DNA for the CDR3 is TGTGCCAGCAGCCCGGGACAGCTTAGCAATCAGCCCCAGCATTTT.

The CDR3 spells CASSTGGYTEAFF. In DNA, the CDR3 is TGTGCCAGCAGTACAGGGGGCTACACTGAAGCTTTCTTT. The chain carries TRBV6-2 or TRBV6-3 and TRBJ1-1; 9 bases fit TRBD1. V was clipped by 5 bases and J by 3 bases; unmatched bases: 1. This CDR3 is built from 13 residues. Germline V CDR1 and CDR2: MNHEY, SVGEGT.

The chain carries TRBV25-1 and TRBJ1-2, with 7 positions matching TRBD1. Germline trimming cut 1 base from V and 2 bases from J; bases unmatched to any gene: 1. Germline CDR1 reads MGHDK; CDR2 reads SYGVNS. The CDR3 sequence is 14 residues long. The CDR3: CASSELGQNYGYTF. In DNA, the CDR3 is TGTGCCAGCAGTGAATTGGGACAGAACTATGGCTACACCTTC.

The chain recombines TRBV9 with TRBJ1-4; D remains unclear. The germline V gene has CDR1 SGDLS and CDR2 YYNGEE. V dropped 0 bases and J dropped 6 bases, with 18 bases sitting between them. This CDR3 region has 17 residues. The chain's CDR3 is CASSVASEYRADEKLFF. The CDR3 DNA follows: TGTGCCAGCAGCGTAGCTAGCGAGTACCGAGCGGATGAAAAACTGTTTTTT.

The genes are TRBV30 and TRBJ1-4, with D possibly TRBD1 on 5 matching bases. CDR1 is GTSNPN and CDR2 is SVGIG in the germline V gene (reference sequence). V lost 3 bases, J lost 10 bases, and 21 bases lay in between. CDR3 length equals 15 residues. CDR3 amino acids: CAWRRRVRGEGKLFF. For the CDR3, the DNA is TGTGCCTGGAGAAGGAGGGTGAGGGGTGAAGGAAAACTGTTTTTT.

This clone was counted a single time. CDR3 in amino acids: CASSPNRGYQETQYF. Written as DNA, the CDR3 is TGTGCCAGCTCACCAAACAGGGGGTACCAAGAGACCCAGTACTTC. This chain links TRBV18 with TRBJ2-5; 8 bases are a match to TRBD1. CDR1 is KGHSH, CDR2 LQKENI, per germline. The CDR3 is 15 amino acids. Trimming took 2 bases from V and 0 from J; bases not matched to a gene: 2.

CDR3 DNA sequence: TGTGCCAGCAGATTGACAGTAACACTTAATTCACCCCTCCACTTT. Translating it yields CASRLTVTLNSPLHF. V and J are TRBV6-5 and TRBJ1-6, with D maybe TRBD1 (5 bases). Germline V lookup: CDR1 MNHEY, CDR2 SVGAGI. This CDR3 comprises 15 residues. V shed 6 bases and J shed 6 bases, with 15 bases lying between them.

The chain recombines TRBV5-1 with TRBJ1-2; 8 bases fit TRBD1. The CDR3 loop spans 14 amino acids. V trimming: 3 bases; J trimming: 6 bases; junction bases outside the gene matches: 7. Germline CDR1 SGHRS, CDR2 YFSETQ. The CDR3 DNA reads TGCGCCAGCAGCTCGGACAGGGTCGAGAATGGCTACACCTTC. Its translation is CASSSDRVENGYTF.

This clone showed up just once. The chain uses TRBV7-2 and TRBJ2-6; TRBD2 is a possible D gene (6 bases). The CDR3 is 18 amino acids. Germline loops: CDR1 SGHTA, CDR2 FQGNSA. The V end was cut by 1 base, the J end by 4 bases, with 17 bases between. The DNA of the CDR3 is TGTGCCAGCAGCTTAGTTGGGACTCTTCCTATCGGGGCCAACGTCCTGACTTTC. Amino acids: CASSLVGTLPIGANVLTF.

This sequence joins TRBV27 and TRBJ2-7, with D tentatively TRBD1 (5 bases). CDR3 size: 14 residues. The germline V and J ends were trimmed by 3 bases and 2 bases, with 11 bases remaining between them. Germline loops: CDR1 MNHEY, CDR2 SMNVEV (reference sequence). CDR3 sequence (DNA): TGTGCCAGCAGTTTCAGGGTGCCTCCCTACGAGCAGTACTTC. It encodes CASSFRVPPYEQYF.

The chain combines TRBV12-3 or TRBV12-4 with TRBJ2-1; a weak D match, TRBD2 (6 bases). V lost 6 bases, J lost 15 bases, and 21 bases lay in between. The CDR3 runs 13 residues. CDR3 DNA sequence: TGTGCCAGCAGGCTCGGGGAGGCAGGCAAATGGTTCTTC. It specifies CASRLGEAGKWFF.

The genes are TRBV7-9 and TRBJ2-7, with 7 bases identical to TRBD1. V trimming: 5 bases; J trimming: 5 bases; junction bases outside the gene matches: 6. The CDR3 covers 13 residues. The germline CDR1 and CDR2 sequences are SEHNR and FQNEAQ (reference sequence). The CDR3 loop reads CASSHRGAHEQYF. DNA for the CDR3: TGTGCCAGCAGCCACAGGGGTGCCCACGAGCAGTACTTC.

This clone was recorded a few times. The J gene is TRBJ1-1, the V gene TRBV11-2, with TRBD1 matching 10 bases. J lost 8 bases, V lost 5 bases, and 11 bases had no gene match. The length of the CDR3 is 15 residues. CDR1 and CDR2 from the germline V gene are SGHAT and FQNNGV. CDR3 sequence (DNA): TGTGCCAGCAGCCCCGTAGGGACAGGGGTAAGGGAAGCTTTCTTT. Its translation: CASSPVGTGVREAFF.

This clone has a handful of counts. The genes are TRBV25-1 and TRBJ2-7; 7 nucleotides line up with TRBD2. Germline values: CDR1 MGHDK, CDR2 SYGVNS. This CDR3 region has 15 residues. V lost 4 bases and J lost 2; bases outside the gene matches: 8. The CDR3 nucleotides read TGTGCCAGCAGTGGACCCGGGACTACGACCTACGAGCAGTACTTC. Encoded protein: CASSGPGTTTYEQYF.

This clone was detected only once. The CDR3 reads CASSFLGQEDYGYTF. The CDR3 DNA is TGTGCCAGCAGCTTCCTGGGACAGGAGGACTATGGCTACACCTTC. The chain recombines TRBV7-2 with TRBJ1-2, with 8 bases lining up with TRBD1. Looked up from germline, CDR1 is SGHTA and CDR2 is FQGNSA. J gave up 3 bases and V 3 bases, and 6 bases lay outside the gene matches. This CDR3 is 15 amino acids long.

The CDR3 is CASSLTSGIVDTQYF. CDR3 coding DNA: TGTGCCAGCAGCTTGACTAGCGGGATAGTGGATACGCAGTATTTT. The genes are TRBV7-2 and TRBJ2-3; 11 nucleotides line up with TRBD2. Trimming removed 3 bases from V and 6 bases from J; junction bases left unmatched: 5. The CDR3 contains 15 residues. Germline V lookup: CDR1 SGHTA, CDR2 FQGNSA.

This clone was detected once. The rearrangement links TRBV19 to TRBJ2-7, with D perhaps TRBD2 (6 bases). CDR1 and CDR2 from the germline V gene are LNHDA and SQIVND (reference sequence). V shed 4 bases and J shed 4 bases, with 17 bases lying between them. This CDR3 is 15 amino acids long. The CDR3 coding sequence is TGTGCCAGTAGTACTGGGACGGGAGTGGGTTACGAGCAGTACTTC. It yields the protein CASSTGTGVGYEQYF.